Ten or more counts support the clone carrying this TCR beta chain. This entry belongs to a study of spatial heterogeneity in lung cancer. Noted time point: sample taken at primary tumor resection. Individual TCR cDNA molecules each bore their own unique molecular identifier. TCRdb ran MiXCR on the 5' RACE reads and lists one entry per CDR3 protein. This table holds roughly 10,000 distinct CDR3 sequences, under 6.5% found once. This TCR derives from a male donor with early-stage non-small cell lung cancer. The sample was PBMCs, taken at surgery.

Written as DNA, the CDR3 is TGCAGTGCTATCGGCGGGAGTTCCGGTAATGAGCAGTTCTTC. This translates into CSAIGGSSGNEQFF. The rearrangement links TRBV20-1 to TRBJ2-1; 7 bases are shared with TRBD2. Germline V gene lookup returns CDR1 DFQATT and CDR2 SNEGSKA (reference sequence). The V and J ends lost 4 bases and 7 bases, in that order; junction bases with no gene match: 10. CDR3 length: 14 residues.